Sequencing of this T cell receptor beta chain was carried out in a study of multiple sclerosis patients with progressive multifocal leukoencephalopathy. Produced via immunoSEQ multiplex PCR; TCRdb's table is partial and in-frame only. The data show tens of thousands of clones, 75% to 90% seen once. In the case of this clone: Its antigen remains unknown.

General study results and limits: Before and during natalizumab, the clones expanded at PML already existed.

V lost 2 bases and J lost 4, with 15 bases in between. Per the germline V gene, CDR1 is SNHLY and CDR2 is FYNNEI. The CDR3 is made up of 16 amino acids. The time point denotes: time of PML onset. At PML onset, T3 blood samples were taken. This material consisted of PBMCs, taken from a patient treated with natalizumab. The chain employs TRBV2 and TRBJ2-1, with D perhaps being TRBD1 or TRBD2 (5 bases each). This clonotype was obtained from a woman in her 30s with progressive multifocal leukoencephalopathy. The CDR3 DNA is TGTGCCAGCAGTGAAACCCGGGGCAGCCCATACAATGAGCAGTTCTTC. This sequence encodes CASSETRGSPYNEQFF.